The clone carrying this T cell receptor beta chain was seen ten or more times. The sample is drawn from a study of spatial heterogeneity in lung cancer. This sample's time point: blood at routine non-recurrence follow-up after resection. Whole RNA came from tumor, nontumor lung or frozen PBMC and was sequenced without being sorted. V gave up 6 bases and J gave up 4 bases; unmatched junction bases: 19. The CDR3 covers 19 residues. A unique molecular identifier was attached to every TCR cDNA molecule. In TCRdb, the 5' RACE reads were re-called with MiXCR into one record per CDR3 protein. Of 110,000 or so distinct CDR3 sequences listed, 10% to 13% are singletons.

This rearrangement joins TRBV23-1 to TRBJ2-2; 8 positions agree with TRBD1. TRBV23-1 is noted as an ORF with a role that remains uncertain. The sequence derives from a female donor with early-stage non-small cell lung cancer. The sequenced sample was PBMCs, obtained at follow-up. The CDR3 DNA reads as TGCGCCAGCAGCCTACCACCACGAGGACAGGGCCGAGTCACCGGGGAGCTGTTTTTT. Its protein is CASSLPPRGQGRVTGELFF.